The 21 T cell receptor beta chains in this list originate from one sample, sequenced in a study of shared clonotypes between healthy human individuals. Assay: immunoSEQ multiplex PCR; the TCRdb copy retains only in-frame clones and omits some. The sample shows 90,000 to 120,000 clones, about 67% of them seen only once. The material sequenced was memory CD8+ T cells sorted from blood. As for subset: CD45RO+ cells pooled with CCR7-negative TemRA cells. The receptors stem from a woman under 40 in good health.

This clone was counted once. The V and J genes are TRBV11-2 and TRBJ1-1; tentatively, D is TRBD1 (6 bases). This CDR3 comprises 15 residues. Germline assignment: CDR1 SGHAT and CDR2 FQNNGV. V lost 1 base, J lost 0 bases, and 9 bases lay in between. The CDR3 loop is CASSLVRTVNTEAFF. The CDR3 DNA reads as TGTGCCAGCAGCTTAGTTAGGACAGTGAACACTGAAGCTTTCTTT.

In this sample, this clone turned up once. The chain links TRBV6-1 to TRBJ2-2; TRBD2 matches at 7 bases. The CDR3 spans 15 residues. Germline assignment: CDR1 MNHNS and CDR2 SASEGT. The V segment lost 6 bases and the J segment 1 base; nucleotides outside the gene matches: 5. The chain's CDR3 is CASSPQRGNTGELFF. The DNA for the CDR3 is TGTGCCAGCAGCCCCCAGCGGGGGAACACCGGGGAGCTGTTTTTT.

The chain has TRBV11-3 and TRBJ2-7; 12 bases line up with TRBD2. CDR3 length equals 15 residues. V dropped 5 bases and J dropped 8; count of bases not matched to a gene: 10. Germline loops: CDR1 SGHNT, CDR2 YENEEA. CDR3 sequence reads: CASSRGLAGTPQQYF. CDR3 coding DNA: TGTGCCAGCAGCCGTGGACTAGCGGGAACCCCACAGCAGTACTTC.

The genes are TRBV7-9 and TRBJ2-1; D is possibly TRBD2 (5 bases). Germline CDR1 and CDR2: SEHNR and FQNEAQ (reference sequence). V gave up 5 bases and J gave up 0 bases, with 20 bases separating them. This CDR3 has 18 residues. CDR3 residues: CASSARRTAPYSYNEQFF. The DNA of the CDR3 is TGTGCCAGCAGCGCCAGGCGGACTGCACCCTACTCCTACAATGAGCAGTTCTTC.

The CDR3 region is CASSLTTSGRIEEQYF. CDR3 DNA sequence: TGTGCCAGCAGCTTAACGACTAGCGGGAGAATCGAAGAGCAGTACTTC. The rearrangement links TRBV7-3 to TRBJ2-7; 12 bases are a match to TRBD2. The CDR3 covers 16 residues. The germline V gene encodes CDR1 SGHTA and CDR2 FQGTGA. The V gene end was trimmed by 0 bases and the J gene end by 7 bases; junction bases not matched to a gene: 7.

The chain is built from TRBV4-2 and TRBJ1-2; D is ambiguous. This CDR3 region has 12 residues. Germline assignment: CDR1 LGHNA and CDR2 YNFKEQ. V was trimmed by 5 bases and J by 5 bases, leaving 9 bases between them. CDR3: CASSLRGYGYTF. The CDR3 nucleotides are TGTGCCAGCAGCTTGCGGGGATATGGCTACACCTTC.

CDR3 protein: CASSVDPRTEEAFF. CDR3 DNA: TGCGCCAGCAGCGTGGATCCCAGGACAGAAGAAGCTTTCTTT. The rearrangement joins TRBV5-1 to TRBJ1-1; TRBD1 is a possible D gene (6 bases). There are 14 residues in the CDR3. V lost 4 bases, J lost 8 bases, and 18 bases lay in between. Germline CDR1 and CDR2: SGHRS and YFSETQ.

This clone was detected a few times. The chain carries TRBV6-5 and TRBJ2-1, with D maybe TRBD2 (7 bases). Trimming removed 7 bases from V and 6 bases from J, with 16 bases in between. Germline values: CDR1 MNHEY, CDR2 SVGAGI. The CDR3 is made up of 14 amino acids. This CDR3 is CASTYQRDTNEQFF. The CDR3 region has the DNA TGTGCCAGCACGTACCAGCGGGACACCAATGAGCAGTTCTTC.

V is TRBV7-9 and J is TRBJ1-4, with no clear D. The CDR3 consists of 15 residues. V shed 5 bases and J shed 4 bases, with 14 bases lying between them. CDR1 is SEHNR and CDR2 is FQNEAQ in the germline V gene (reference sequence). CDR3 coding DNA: TGTGCCAGCAGCCCGACGGAGGTTTTTAATGAAAAACTGTTTTTT. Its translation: CASSPTEVFNEKLFF.

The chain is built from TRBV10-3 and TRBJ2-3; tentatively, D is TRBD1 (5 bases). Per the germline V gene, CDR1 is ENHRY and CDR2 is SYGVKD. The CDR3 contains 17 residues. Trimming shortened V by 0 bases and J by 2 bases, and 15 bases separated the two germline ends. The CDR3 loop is CAISESGLVGNTDTQYF. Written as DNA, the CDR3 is TGTGCCATCAGTGAGTCGGGGCTAGTGGGAAACACAGATACGCAGTATTTT.

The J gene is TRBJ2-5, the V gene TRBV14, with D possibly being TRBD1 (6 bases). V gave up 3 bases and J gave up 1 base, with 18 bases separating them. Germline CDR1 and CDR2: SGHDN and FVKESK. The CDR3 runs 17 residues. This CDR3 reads CASSHQKGVASQETQYF. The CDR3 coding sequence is TGTGCCAGCAGCCACCAAAAGGGGGTTGCGAGCCAAGAGACCCAGTACTTC.

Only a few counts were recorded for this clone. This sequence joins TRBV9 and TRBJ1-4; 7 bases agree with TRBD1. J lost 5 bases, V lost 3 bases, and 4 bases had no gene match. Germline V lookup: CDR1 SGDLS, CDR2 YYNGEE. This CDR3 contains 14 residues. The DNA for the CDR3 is TGTGCCAGCAGCGGGGACAGCTTAAATGAAAAACTGTTTTTT. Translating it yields CASSGDSLNEKLFF.

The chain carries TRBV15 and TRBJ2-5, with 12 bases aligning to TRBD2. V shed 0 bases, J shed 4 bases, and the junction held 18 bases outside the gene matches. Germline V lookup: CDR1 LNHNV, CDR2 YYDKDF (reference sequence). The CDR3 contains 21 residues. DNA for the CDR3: TGTGCCACCAGCAGAGATCCCCGGACTAGCGGGATCCGCGAATGGGGAGAGACCCAGTACTTC. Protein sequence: CATSRDPRTSGIREWGETQYF.

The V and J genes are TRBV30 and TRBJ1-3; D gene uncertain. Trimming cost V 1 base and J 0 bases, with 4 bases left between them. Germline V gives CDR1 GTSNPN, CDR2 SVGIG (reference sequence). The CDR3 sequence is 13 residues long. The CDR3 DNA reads TGTGCCTGGAGTGGGGCCTCTGGAAACACCATATATTTT. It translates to CAWSGASGNTIYF.

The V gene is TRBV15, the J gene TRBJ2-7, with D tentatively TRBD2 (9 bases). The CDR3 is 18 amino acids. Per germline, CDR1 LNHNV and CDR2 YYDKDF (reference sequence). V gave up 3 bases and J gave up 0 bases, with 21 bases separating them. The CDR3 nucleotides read TGTGCCACCAGCAGCATAGGACAGGGACTAGCATCCTCCTACGAGCAGTACTTC. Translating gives CATSSIGQGLASSYEQYF.

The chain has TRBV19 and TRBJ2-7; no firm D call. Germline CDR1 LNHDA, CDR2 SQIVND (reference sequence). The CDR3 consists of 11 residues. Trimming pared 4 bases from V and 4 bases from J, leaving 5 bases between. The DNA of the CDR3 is TGTGCCAGTAGTAACCTTTACGAGCAGTACTTC. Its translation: CASSNLYEQYF.

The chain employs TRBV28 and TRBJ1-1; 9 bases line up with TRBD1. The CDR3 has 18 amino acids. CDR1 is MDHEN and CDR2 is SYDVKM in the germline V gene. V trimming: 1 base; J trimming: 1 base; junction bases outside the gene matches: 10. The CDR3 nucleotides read TGTGCCAGCAGTTTATTCCGCCCCCCACAGGGGGCGAACACTGAAGCTTTCTTT. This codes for CASSLFRPPQGANTEAFF.

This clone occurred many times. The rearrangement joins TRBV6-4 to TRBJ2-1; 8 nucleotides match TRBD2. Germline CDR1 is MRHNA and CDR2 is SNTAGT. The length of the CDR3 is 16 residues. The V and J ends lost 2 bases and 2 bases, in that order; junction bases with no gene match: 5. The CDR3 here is CASSDETSGTYNEQFF. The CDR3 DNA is TGTGCCAGCAGTGACGAAACTAGCGGAACCTACAATGAGCAGTTCTTC.

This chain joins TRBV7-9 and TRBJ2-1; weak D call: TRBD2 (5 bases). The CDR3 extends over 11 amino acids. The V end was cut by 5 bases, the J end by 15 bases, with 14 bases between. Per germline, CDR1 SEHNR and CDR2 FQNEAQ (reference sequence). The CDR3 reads CASSRVASLFF. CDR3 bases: TGTGCCAGCAGCCGCGTGGCTAGCCTGTTCTTC.

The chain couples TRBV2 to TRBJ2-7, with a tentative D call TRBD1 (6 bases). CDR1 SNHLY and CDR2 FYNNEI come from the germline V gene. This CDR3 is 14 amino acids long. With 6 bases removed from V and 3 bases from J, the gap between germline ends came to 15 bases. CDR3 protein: CASRTGYLFYEQYF. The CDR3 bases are TGTGCCAGCAGAACAGGGTACTTATTCTACGAGCAGTACTTC.

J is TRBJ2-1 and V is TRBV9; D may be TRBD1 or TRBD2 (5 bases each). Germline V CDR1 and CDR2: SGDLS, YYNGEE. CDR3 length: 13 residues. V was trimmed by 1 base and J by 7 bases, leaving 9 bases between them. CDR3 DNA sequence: TGTGCCAGCAGCGTAATGGGGACGAATGAGCAGTTCTTC. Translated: CASSVMGTNEQFF.